This is a list of T cell receptor beta chains from one sample in a study of blood T cells in healthy people across ages. TCRdb re-derived calls from the 5' RACE reads in MiXCR, one entry per CDR3 protein. Among some 710,000 distinct CDR3 sequences listed, 20% to 25% were seen once. The sequencing sample was made of blood. The source of these receptors is a man between 65 and 85 years old in good health. CDR3s include the opening cysteine and the closing phenylalanine or tryptophan. A D gene is named only where the DNA matches it firmly. The size entry is marked missing in some rows and otherwise reads once, few, many or a size class.

>TRBJ2-3|NA|few|TRBV18
TGTGCCAGCTCAGCTGACAGGGATACGCAGTATTTT
CASSADRDTQYF
>TRBJ2-1|TRBD1|NA|TRBV7-2
TGTGCCAGCAGCTTAGTCGGTCAGGGGGCGCAATATGAGCAGTTCTTC
CASSLVGQGAQYEQFF
>TRBJ2-1|TRBD1|NA|TRBV9
TGTGCCAGCAGTCAAACGGACAGGGGATACAATGAGCAGTTCTTC
CASSQTDRGYNEQFF
>TRBJ1-2|NA|few|TRBV5-5
TGTGCCAGCAGCTTGGGAGACCGTGCTACTGGCTACACCTTC
CASSLGDRATGYTF
>TRBJ2-3|TRBD2|many|TRBV10-3
TGTGCCATCAGTGAATCAGCGGGAGACGCAGATACGCAGTATTTT
CAISESAGDADTQYF
>TRBJ1-2|TRBD1|few|TRBV30
TGTGCCTGGAACAGGGGGCAGGGTGGCTACACCTTC
CAWNRGQGGYTF
>TRBJ1-1|NA|NA|TRBV12-3/TRBV12-4
TGTGCCAGCACCCGAAACAGGGCTTCGAACACTGAAGCTTTCTTT
CASTRNRASNTEAFF
>TRBJ2-1|NA|many|TRBV6-5
TGTGCCAGCAGTCGACAGGAAATCAATGAGCAGTTCTTC
CASSRQEINEQFF
>TRBJ2-4|NA|NA|TRBV12-3/TRBV12-4
TGTGCCAGCAGTTTCCGCCCCTGGAACATTCAGTACTTC
CASSFRPWNIQYF
>TRBJ1-3|NA|NA|TRBV4-3
TGCGCCAGCAGCGCGACCGGGACAACAAATACTGGAAACACCATATATTTT
CASSATGTTNTGNTIYF
>TRBJ2-1|NA|few|TRBV20-1
TGCAGTGCTAGCCCTACTATCAATGAGCAGTTCTTC
CSASPTINEQFF
>TRBJ2-2|NA|NA|TRBV6-1
TGTGCCAGCAGTGATGGACAGTCCACCGGGGAGCTGTTTTTT
CASSDGQSTGELFF
>TRBJ1-5|NA|NA|TRBV3-1
TGTGCCAGCAGCCAAGATCTGGGTCAGCCCCAGCATTTT
CASSQDLGQPQHF
>TRBJ2-1|TRBD1|NA|TRBV7-3
TGTGCCAGCAGCTCGACTCTACAGGGGTCGCGGAACAATGAGCAGTTCTTC
CASSSTLQGSRNNEQFF
>TRBJ2-1|NA|NA|TRBV29-1
TGCAGCGTTGCGAGGAACAATGAGCAGTTCTTC
CSVARNNEQFF
>TRBJ2-5|NA|few|TRBV5-1
TGCGCCAGCAGCATCGGGGCCAACCAAGAGACCCAGTACTTC
CASSIGANQETQYF
>TRBJ2-7|TRBD1|few|TRBV6-5
TGTGCCAGCAGAACCGGGACAGGGGGCGCCTACGAGCAGTACTTC
CASRTGTGGAYEQYF
>TRBJ2-5|NA|few|TRBV12-3/TRBV12-4
TGTGCCACCAAGGGACTGCAAGAGACCCAGTACTTC
CATKGLQETQYF
>TRBJ1-4|NA|few|TRBV7-2
TGTGCCAGCAGCTCCGCATTAACTAATGAAAAACTGTTTTTT
CASSSALTNEKLFF
>TRBJ2-1|TRBD2|many|TRBV29-1
TGCAGCGGATCCGGGACTAGCGGGAGAGGCTCCTACAATGAGCAGTTCTTC
CSGSGTSGRGSYNEQFF
>TRBJ1-2|TRBD1|once|TRBV12-3/TRBV12-4
TGTGCCAGCACCGTACAGGGGGCCGGGGGCTATGGCTACACCTTC
CASTVQGAGGYGYTF
>TRBJ2-5|NA|NA|TRBV5-1
TGCGCCAGCAGCAAGGGACCGTCCGATGAGACCCAGTACTTC
CASSKGPSDETQYF
>TRBJ2-1|NA|few|TRBV6-2/TRBV6-3
TGTGCCAGCAGTTACTCGGCTAGCACCCAAAGCAATGAGCAGTTCTTC
CASSYSASTQSNEQFF
>TRBJ2-7|TRBD2|NA|TRBV7-2
TGTGCCAGCAGGACGGGACTACTAACTTCCTACGAGCAGTACTTC
CASRTGLLTSYEQYF
>TRBJ1-1|NA|few|TRBV28
TGTGCCAGCAAAACACCGAACACTGAAGCTTTCTTT
CASKTPNTEAFF
>TRBJ1-5|NA|NA|TRBV12-3/TRBV12-4
TGTGCCAGCAGTCCCGGGTTGGGGCCCCAGCATTTT
CASSPGLGPQHF
>TRBJ1-1|TRBD1|few|TRBV5-5
TGTGCCAGCAGCTTACGCGGACAGGGAGGGACTGAAGCTTTCTTT
CASSLRGQGGTEAFF